This T cell receptor (beta chain) comes out of a study of T cells in Graves' hyperthyroidism and ophthalmopathy. The germline V gene has CDR1 MGHRA and CDR2 YSYEKL. The CDR3 has 18 amino acids. With 4 bases clipped from V and 4 bases from J, the junction kept 7 bases outside the gene matches. Regions amplified from RNA transcripts were the TCR beta CDR3 regions. With the HTBI primer set, the TCR CDR3 went through a first round of RT-PCR. TCRdb called the multiplex PCR reads again in MiXCR, with one record for every CDR3 protein. The sample records a few hundred thousand distinct CDR3 sequences, around 16% being singletons.

Sequencing used blood. The rearrangement links TRBV4-1 to TRBJ2-2; 15 bases match TRBD2. This TCR was recovered from a woman aged 25 to 45 with Graves' hyperthyroidism. This CDR3 reads CASSLGLAGGRGTGELFF. Here the CDR3 DNA reads TGCGCCAGCAGCCTTGGACTAGCGGGAGGGCGCGGCACCGGGGAGCTGTTTTTT.